The clone carrying this TCR beta chain was counted ten times or more. Its antigen remains unknown. The source of the sample is a study of CD8 T cells in ankylosing spondylitis. TCRdb called the 5' RACE reads again in MiXCR, with one record for every CDR3 protein. The sample carries about 240,000 distinct CDR3 sequences, around 9.1% recorded once. Trimming removed 3 bases from V and 8 bases from J, with 10 bases in between. The CDR3 has 12 residues. Study-wide points: Clones linked to the disease showed a CD8+ phenotype. They occurred at relatively low frequencies in peripheral blood.

Input material: blood, either unsorted or a sorted T cell fraction (not recorded which). The sequence was obtained from a male donor with ankylosing spondylitis or in good health (not recorded which). This rearrangement joins TRBV12-3 or TRBV12-4 to TRBJ1-2; no firm D call. The CDR3 nucleotides read TGTGCCAGCAGTTTCCGGCAGACAGGCTACACCTTC. Amino acids: CASSFRQTGYTF.